This T cell receptor (beta chain) was documented in a study of T cell responses to AZD1222 COVID-19 vaccine. Remarks on this clone: Its antigen is not identified.

Findings and limits, study-wide: Elevations in Spike-specific TCR breadth and depth followed administration of two AZD1222 doses.

Germline V gene data show CDR1 as SGHRS and CDR2 as YFSETQ. Trimming took 0 bases from V and 0 from J, leaving 12 bases between them. The length of the CDR3 is 16 residues. Generated by immunoSEQ multiplex PCR, the TCRdb table keeps only in-frame clones and is missing some. The sample shows roughly 70,000 clones, approximately 85% of them seen only once. The receptor was isolated from an adult in good health. Sequences were derived from peripheral blood, sampled on day 0 of MenACWY control vaccination. The chain links TRBV5-1 to TRBJ1-1; a possible D gene is TRBD1 (5 bases). CDR3 nucleotides: TGCGCCAGCAGCTTGGAGGGGCAGGGAGTGAACACTGAAGCTTTCTTT. It translates to CASSLEGQGVNTEAFF.